This entry concerns a single T cell receptor beta chain. What it binds is not known. Libraries were prepared by immunoSEQ multiplex PCR; TCRdb keeps only in-frame clonotypes and omits some of them. The sample has about 60,000 clones, approximately 80% seen once. Germline CDR1 and CDR2: SGHVS and FNYEAQ. Trimming at V came to 5 bases and at J to 7 bases, leaving 8 bases not matched to a gene. This CDR3 has 15 residues. The entry originates in a study of T cell responses to AZD1222 COVID-19 vaccine. Study-wide findings and caveats: Spike-specific TCR breadth and depth went up after people got two AZD1222 doses. Nearly half of spike-specific TCRs reportedly target unmutated variant regions. Donors were mostly white British, more females; clonal diversity possibly underestimated. CD4 TCRs linked to vaccination spanned spike, dominating at 160-218 and 743-854.

This clonotype was obtained from an adult in good health. J is TRBJ1-4 and V is TRBV7-6, with 9 bases lining up with TRBD1. Sequences were derived from peripheral blood, sampled on day 0 of AZD1222 vaccination. CDR3 protein: CASSIGQGHGEKLFF. DNA of the CDR3: TGTGCCAGCAGCATCGGACAGGGGCATGGTGAAAAACTGTTTTTT.